Each of the 5 T cell receptor beta chains below was sequenced from the same sample in a study of response to subunit inactivated influenza vaccine. TCRdb fed the RT-PCR reads into MiXCR, producing one record per CDR3 protein. The sample includes about 700,000 distinct CDR3 sequences, approximately 14% of them seen just once. Sequencing was performed on PBMCs from blood, taken roughly 2 weeks before vaccination. These receptors came from a man aged 45-65 years who received an inactivated influenza vaccine.

This clonotype was observed a few times. This chain uses TRBV5-5 with TRBJ2-7; 12 nucleotides agree with TRBD1. CDR3 length equals 15 residues. V lost 4 bases, J lost 2 bases, and 4 bases stayed unmatched. Germline CDR1 and CDR2: SGHKS and YYEKEE (reference sequence). In DNA, the CDR3 is TGTGCCAGCAGCAGGGACAGGGGGCACACCTACGAGCAGTACTTC. Amino acids: CASSRDRGHTYEQYF. The full variable domain, its missing parts supplied by reference TRBV5-5 and TRBJ2-7, is DAGVTQSPTHLIKTRGQQVTLRCSPISGHKSVSWYQQVLGQGPQFIFQYYEKEERGRGNFPDRFSARQFPNYSSELNVNALLLGDSALYLCASSRDRGHTYEQYFGPGTRLTVT.

The chain couples TRBV5-1 to TRBJ2-1; a weak D match, TRBD1 (5 bases). This CDR3 is 14 amino acids long. Trimming pared 2 bases from V and 9 bases from J, leaving 15 bases between. The germline V gene has CDR1 SGHRS and CDR2 YFSETQ. The CDR3 sequence is CASSLDAGFAEQFF. The CDR3 coding sequence is TGCGCCAGCAGCTTAGATGCAGGGTTCGCTGAGCAGTTCTTC.

The genes are TRBV2 and TRBJ2-2; no firm D call. V was trimmed by 0 bases and J by 5 bases, leaving 10 bases between them. CDR3 length equals 15 residues. CDR1 is SNHLY, CDR2 FYNNEI, per germline. This chain's CDR3 is CASSEALGLTGELFF. CDR3 sequence (DNA): TGTGCCAGCAGTGAAGCGCTTGGGTTGACCGGGGAGCTGTTTTTT.

This clonotype was counted a few times. J is TRBJ2-7 and V is TRBV29-1; D remains unclear. Germline V CDR1 and CDR2: SQVTM, ANQGSEA. The CDR3 runs 14 residues. The V end lost 6 bases, the J end lost 2 bases, and 17 bases lay between the germline ends. The CDR3 reads CSVAWEGRTYEQYF. The CDR3 DNA sequence: TGCAGCGTAGCCTGGGAAGGAAGGACCTACGAGCAGTACTTC.

Written as DNA, the CDR3 is TGTGCCAGCAGTCCCGAACGCGGGGGTGGGGCGGATCAGCCCCAGCATTTT. It codes for CASSPERGGGADQPQHF. The chain recombines TRBV28 with TRBJ1-5; D possibly corresponds to TRBD1 (5 bases). Looked up from germline, CDR1 is MDHEN and CDR2 is SYDVKM. V lost 5 bases and J 5 bases, leaving 22 bases between the germline ends. The CDR3 runs to 17 residues. The complete variable domain, with remaining parts taken from reference TRBV28 and TRBJ1-5, reads DVKVTQSSRYLVKRTGEKVFLECVQDMDHENMFWYRQDPGLGLRLIYFSYDVKMKEKGDIPEGYSVSREKKERFSLILESASTNQTSMYLCASSPERGGGADQPQHFGDGTRLSIL.